This section outlines one T cell receptor beta chain sequence together with its context. This entry is derived from a study of early T cells in non-severe SARS-CoV-2 infection. Germline values: CDR1 SGHRS, CDR2 YFSETQ. The CDR3 consists of 14 residues. Germline trimming cut 3 bases from V and 5 bases from J; bases unmatched to any gene: 4. Individual cDNA molecules received unique molecular identifiers during library preparation. TCRdb ran MiXCR on the 5' RACE reads and lists one entry per CDR3 protein. The sample yields 65,000 to 70,000 distinct CDR3 sequences, approximately 11% seen once. V is TRBV5-1 and J is TRBJ1-4; the match to TRBD1 covers 7 bases. What was sequenced was whole blood. The clonotype originates from an adult who was a healthcare worker with PCR-confirmed SARS-CoV-2 infection or an uninfected control (not recorded which). The CDR3 nucleotides read TGCGCCAGCAGCTCCAGGGGGAGCAATGAAAAACTGTTTTTT. This gives the protein CASSSRGSNEKLFF.